The clone carrying this T cell receptor (beta chain) was seen only a few times. Its target is not known. These data belong to a study of CD8+CD57+ T cells in acquired aplastic anemia. Study as a whole: DNA from sorted CD4+ and CD8+ cells averaged around 3.5 ug. As sequenced from healthy donors, CD4+ cells averaged about 10.8 million reads. General observations from the study: Overlap between patients and controls comprised about 30 CD8+ CDR3 sequences. CD8+ Simpson's diversity did not differ significantly between patients and controls.

It was genomic DNA that served as the template for profiling TCR beta VDJ and CDR3. From the reads, TCRdb called clonotypes with MiXCR, one entry per CDR3 protein. Among 35,000 to 40,000 distinct CDR3 sequences, about 77% were seen once, and the ten largest hold 22%. This sequence originates from a human donor in good health, serving as a control. The material sequenced was sorted CD4+, CD8+, or CD8+CD57+ T cells (not recorded which) from PBMCs.

CDR3 region: CSQTRRGRNTEAFF. The CDR3 DNA reads as TGCAGCCAAACCAGGAGGGGAAGGAACACTGAAGCTTTCTTT. The chain employs TRBV29-1 and TRBJ1-1; D is possibly TRBD1 (5 bases). The CDR3 is 14 residues long. The germline CDR1 and CDR2 sequences are SQVTM and ANQGSEA. The V gene lost 8 bases and the J gene lost 1 base, with 17 bases spanning the gap.